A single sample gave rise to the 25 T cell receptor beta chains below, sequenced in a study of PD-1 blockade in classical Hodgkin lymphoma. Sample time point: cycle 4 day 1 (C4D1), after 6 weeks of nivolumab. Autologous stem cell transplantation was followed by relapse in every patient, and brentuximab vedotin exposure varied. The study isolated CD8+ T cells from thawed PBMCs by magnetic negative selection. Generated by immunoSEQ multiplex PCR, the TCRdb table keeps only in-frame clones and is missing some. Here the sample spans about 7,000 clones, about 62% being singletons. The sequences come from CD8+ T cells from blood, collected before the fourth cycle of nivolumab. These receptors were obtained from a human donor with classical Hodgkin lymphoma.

The CDR3 protein is CASSVGGTGDEQYF. Here the CDR3 DNA reads TGTGCCAGCAGCGTAGGTGGGACAGGGGACGAGCAGTACTTC. This sequence joins TRBV9 and TRBJ2-7, with 10 bases matching TRBD1. J lost 5 bases, V lost 0 bases, and 2 bases had no gene match. The CDR3 extends over 14 amino acids. The V gene's germline CDR1 is SGDLS and CDR2 YYNGEE.

As DNA, the CDR3 is TGTGCCAGCAATCGTGGACAGTCTCACTACGAGCAGTACTTC. Its protein is CASNRGQSHYEQYF. The chain couples TRBV6-1 to TRBJ2-7; D possibly corresponds to TRBD1 (6 bases). This CDR3 contains 14 residues. V was cut by 7 bases and J by 3 bases, with 16 bases left in between. Germline V gene data show CDR1 as MNHNS and CDR2 as SASEGT.

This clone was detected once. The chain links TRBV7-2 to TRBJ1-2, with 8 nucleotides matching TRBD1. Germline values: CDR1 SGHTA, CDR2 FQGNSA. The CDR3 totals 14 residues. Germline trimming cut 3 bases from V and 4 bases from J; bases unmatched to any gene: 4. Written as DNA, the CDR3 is TGTGCCAGCAGCTTCCGGACAGGGATCTATGGCTACACCTTC. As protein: CASSFRTGIYGYTF.

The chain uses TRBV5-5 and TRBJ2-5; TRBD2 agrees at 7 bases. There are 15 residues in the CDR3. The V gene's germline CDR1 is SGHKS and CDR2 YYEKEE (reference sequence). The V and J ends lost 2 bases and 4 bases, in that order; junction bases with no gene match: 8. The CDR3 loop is CASSFGPGEGETQYF. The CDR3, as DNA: TGTGCCAGCAGCTTTGGGCCGGGGGAGGGAGAGACCCAGTACTTC.

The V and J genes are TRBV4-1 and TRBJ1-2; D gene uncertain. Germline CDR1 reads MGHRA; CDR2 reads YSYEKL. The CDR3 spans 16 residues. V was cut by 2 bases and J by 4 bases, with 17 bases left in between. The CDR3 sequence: CASSQLRAGVGYGYTF. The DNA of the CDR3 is TGCGCCAGCAGCCAATTGCGGGCAGGTGTTGGCTATGGCTACACCTTC.

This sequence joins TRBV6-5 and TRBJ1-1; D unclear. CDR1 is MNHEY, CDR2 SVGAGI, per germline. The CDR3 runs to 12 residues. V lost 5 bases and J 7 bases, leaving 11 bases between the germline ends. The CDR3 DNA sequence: TGTGCCAGCAGTCCTGATCAGATTGAAGCTTTCTTT. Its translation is CASSPDQIEAFF.

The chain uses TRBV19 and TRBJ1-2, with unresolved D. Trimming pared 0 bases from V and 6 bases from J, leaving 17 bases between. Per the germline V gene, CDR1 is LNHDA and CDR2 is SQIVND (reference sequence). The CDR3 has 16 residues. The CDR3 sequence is CASSIDGNGALHGYTF. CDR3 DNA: TGTGCCAGTAGTATAGATGGAAACGGAGCCCTACATGGCTACACCTTC.

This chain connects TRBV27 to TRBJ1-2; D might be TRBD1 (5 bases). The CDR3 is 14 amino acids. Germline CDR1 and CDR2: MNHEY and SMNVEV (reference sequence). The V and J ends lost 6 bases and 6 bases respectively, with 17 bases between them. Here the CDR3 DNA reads TGTGCCAGCAGGGGGGACGGGACTCACCATGGCTACACCTTC. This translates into CASRGDGTHHGYTF.

This CDR3 is CASSPDSYEQYF. CDR3 in DNA: TGCGCCAGCAGCCCTGACAGTTACGAGCAGTACTTC. The gene calls are TRBV5-1 and TRBJ2-7, with D possibly matching TRBD1 (5 bases). This CDR3 contains 12 residues. Looked up from germline, CDR1 is SGHRS and CDR2 is YFSETQ. The germline V and J ends were trimmed by 4 bases and 4 bases, with 9 bases remaining between them.

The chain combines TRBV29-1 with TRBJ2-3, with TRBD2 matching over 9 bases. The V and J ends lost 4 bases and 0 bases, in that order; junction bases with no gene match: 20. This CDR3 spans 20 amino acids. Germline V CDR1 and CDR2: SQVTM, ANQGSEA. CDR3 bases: TGCAGCGTTGCTACCAGCGGGAGGCCGACCGATTTTCGTAGCACAGATACGCAGTATTTT. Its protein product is CSVATSGRPTDFRSTDTQYF.

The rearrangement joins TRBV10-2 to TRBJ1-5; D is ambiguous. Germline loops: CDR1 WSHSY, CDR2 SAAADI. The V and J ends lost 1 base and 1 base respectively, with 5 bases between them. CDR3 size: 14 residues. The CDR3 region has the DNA TGCGCCAGCAGTGAGTTGCACAGCAATCAGCCCCAGCATTTT. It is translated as CASSELHSNQPQHF.

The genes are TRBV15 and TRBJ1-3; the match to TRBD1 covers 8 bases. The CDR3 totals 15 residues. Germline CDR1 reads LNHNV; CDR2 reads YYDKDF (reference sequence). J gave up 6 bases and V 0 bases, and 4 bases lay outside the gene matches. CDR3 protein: CATSRDRGLTNTIYF. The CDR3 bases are TGTGCCACCAGCAGAGACAGGGGGCTAACAAACACCATATATTTT. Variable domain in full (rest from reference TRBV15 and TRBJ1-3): DAMVIQNPRYQVTQFGKPVTLSCSQTLNHNVMYWYQQKSSQAPKLLFHYYDKDFNNEADTPDNFQSRRPNTSFCFLDIRSPGLGDTAMYLCATSRDRGLTNTIYFGEGSWLTVV.

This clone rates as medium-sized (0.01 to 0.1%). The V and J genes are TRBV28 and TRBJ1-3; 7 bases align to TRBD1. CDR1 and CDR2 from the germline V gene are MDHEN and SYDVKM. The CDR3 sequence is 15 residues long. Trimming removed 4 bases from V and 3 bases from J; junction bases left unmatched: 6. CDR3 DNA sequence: TGTGCCAGCAGTTCAGGACAGGAACTTGGAAACACCATATATTTT. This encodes CASSSGQELGNTIYF.

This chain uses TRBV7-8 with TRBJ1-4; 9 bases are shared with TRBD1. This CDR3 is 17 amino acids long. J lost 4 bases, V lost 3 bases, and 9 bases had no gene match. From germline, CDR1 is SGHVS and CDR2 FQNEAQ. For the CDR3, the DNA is TGTGCCAGCAGCTTTAACCGGGACAGGGCTCATAATGAAAAACTGTTTTTT. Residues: CASSFNRDRAHNEKLFF.

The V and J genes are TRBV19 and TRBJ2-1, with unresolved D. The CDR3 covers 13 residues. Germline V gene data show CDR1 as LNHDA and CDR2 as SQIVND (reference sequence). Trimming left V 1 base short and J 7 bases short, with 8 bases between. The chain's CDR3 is CASSIVPDNEQFF. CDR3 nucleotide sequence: TGTGCCAGTAGTATAGTACCAGATAATGAGCAGTTCTTC.

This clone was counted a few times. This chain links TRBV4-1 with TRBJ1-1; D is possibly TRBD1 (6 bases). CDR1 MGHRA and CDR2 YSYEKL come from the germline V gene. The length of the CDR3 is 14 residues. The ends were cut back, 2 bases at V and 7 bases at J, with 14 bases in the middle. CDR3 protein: CASSQTKGGSEAFF. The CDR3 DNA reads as TGCGCCAGCAGCCAAACAAAAGGGGGGAGTGAAGCTTTCTTT.

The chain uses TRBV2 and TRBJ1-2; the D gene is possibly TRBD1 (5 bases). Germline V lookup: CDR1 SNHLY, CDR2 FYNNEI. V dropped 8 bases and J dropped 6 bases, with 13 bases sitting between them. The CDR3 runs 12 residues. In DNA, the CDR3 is TGTGCCAGCCCAGAGGGGTCCCATGGCTACACCTTC. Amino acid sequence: CASPEGSHGYTF.

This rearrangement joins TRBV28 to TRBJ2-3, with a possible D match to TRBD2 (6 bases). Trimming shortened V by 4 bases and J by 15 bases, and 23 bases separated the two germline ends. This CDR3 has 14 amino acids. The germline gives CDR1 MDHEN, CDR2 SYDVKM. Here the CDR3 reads CASSSSRDSLIPYF. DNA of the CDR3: TGTGCCAGCAGTTCGAGCCGGGACTCCCTAATCCCTTATTTT.

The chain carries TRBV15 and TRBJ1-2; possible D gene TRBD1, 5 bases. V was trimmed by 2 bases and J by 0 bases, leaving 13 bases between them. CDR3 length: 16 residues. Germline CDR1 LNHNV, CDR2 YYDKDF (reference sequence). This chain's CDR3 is CATSRSRDLANYGYTF. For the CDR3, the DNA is TGTGCCACCAGCAGATCGCGGGACCTAGCTAACTATGGCTACACCTTC.

CDR3 nucleotide sequence: TGTGCCAGCAGCCCCAAGAAGGGGAATTATCAGCCCCAGCATTTT. It codes for CASSPKKGNYQPQHF. This chain links TRBV7-2 with TRBJ1-5; tentatively, D is TRBD1 (5 bases). This CDR3 has 15 amino acids. Trimming took 5 bases from V and 5 from J, leaving 16 bases between them. Germline V gene lookup returns CDR1 SGHTA and CDR2 FQGNSA. Full variable domain (rest looked up from reference TRBV7-2 and TRBJ1-5): GAGVSQSPSNKVTEKGKDVELRCDPISGHTALYWYRQSLGQGLEFLIYFQGNSAPDKSGLPSDRFSAERTGGSVSTLTIQRTQQEDSAVYLCASSPKKGNYQPQHFGDGTRLSIL.

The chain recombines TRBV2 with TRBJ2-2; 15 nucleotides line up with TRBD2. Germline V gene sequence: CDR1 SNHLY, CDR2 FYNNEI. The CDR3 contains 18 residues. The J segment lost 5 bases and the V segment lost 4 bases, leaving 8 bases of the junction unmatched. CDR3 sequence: CASSGTSGRADLTGELFF. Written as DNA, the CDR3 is TGTGCCAGCAGTGGGACTAGCGGGAGGGCCGATCTGACCGGGGAGCTGTTTTTT. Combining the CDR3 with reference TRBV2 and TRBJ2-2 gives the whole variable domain EPEVTQTPSHQVTQMGQEVILRCVPISNHLYFYWYRQILGQKVEFLVSFYNNEISEKSEIFDDQFSVERPDGSNFTLKIRSTKLEDSAMYFCASSGTSGRADLTGELFFGEGSRLTVL.

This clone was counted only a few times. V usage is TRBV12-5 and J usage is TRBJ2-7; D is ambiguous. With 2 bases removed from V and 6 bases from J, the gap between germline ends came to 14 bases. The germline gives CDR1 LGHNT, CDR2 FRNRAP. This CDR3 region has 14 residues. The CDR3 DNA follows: TGTGCTAGTGGTTTGAAAGCAAAGGGTATCGAGCAGTACTTC. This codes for CASGLKAKGIEQYF. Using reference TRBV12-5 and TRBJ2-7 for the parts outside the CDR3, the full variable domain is DARVTQTPRHKVTEMGQEVTMRCQPILGHNTVFWYRQTMMQGLELLAYFRNRAPLDDSGMPKDRFSAEMPDATLATLKIQPSEPRDSAVYFCASGLKAKGIEQYFGPGTRLTVT.

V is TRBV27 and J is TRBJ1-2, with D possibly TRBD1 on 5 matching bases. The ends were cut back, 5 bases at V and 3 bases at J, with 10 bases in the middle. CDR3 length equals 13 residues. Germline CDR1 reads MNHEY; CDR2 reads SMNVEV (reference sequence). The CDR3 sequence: CASSQGPYYGYTF. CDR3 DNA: TGTGCCAGCAGTCAGGGCCCGTACTATGGCTACACCTTC.

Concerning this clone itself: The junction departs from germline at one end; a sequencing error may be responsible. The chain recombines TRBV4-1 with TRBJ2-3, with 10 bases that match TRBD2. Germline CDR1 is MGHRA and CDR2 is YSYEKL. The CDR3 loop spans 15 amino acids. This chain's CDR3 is CAGSHPSGSRDTQYF. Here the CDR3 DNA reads TGCGCCGGCAGCCACCCTAGCGGGAGTAGAGATACGCAGTATTTT.

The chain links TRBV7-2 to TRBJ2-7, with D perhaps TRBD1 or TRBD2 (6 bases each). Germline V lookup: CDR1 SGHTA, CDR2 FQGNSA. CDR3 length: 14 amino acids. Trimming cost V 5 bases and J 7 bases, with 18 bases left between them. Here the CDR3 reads CASSEVPGAREQYF. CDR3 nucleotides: TGTGCCAGCAGCGAGGTGCCGGGGGCGAGGGAGCAGTACTTC.